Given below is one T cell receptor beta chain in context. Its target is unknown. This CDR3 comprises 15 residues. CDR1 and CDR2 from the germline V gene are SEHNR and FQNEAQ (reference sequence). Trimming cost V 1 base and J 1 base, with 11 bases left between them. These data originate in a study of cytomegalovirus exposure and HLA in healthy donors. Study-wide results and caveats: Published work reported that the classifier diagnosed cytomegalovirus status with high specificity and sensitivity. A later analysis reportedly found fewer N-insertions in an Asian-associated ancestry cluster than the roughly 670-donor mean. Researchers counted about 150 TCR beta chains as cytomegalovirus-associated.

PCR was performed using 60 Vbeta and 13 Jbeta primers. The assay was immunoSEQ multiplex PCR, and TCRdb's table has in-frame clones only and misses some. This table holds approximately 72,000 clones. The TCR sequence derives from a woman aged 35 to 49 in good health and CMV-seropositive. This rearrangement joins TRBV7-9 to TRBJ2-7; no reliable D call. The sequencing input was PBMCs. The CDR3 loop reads CASSLEAGGSYEQYF. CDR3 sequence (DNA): TGTGCCAGCAGCTTAGAGGCAGGTGGATCCTACGAGCAGTACTTC.